This TCR beta chain was sequenced in a study of shared clonotypes between healthy human individuals. At the level of the study: Each donor contributed plates that comprised three CD4 naive, three CD4 memory, two CD8 naive and one CD8 memory.

Donors comprised only Caucasian adults living in Nashville, Tennessee. The CD4+ fraction was divided into a CD45RA+ naive subset and a CD45RA-negative memory subset. This clone was detected only a few times. The germline gives CDR1 MDHEN, CDR2 SYDVKM. V shed 5 bases and J 3 bases; nucleotides not matched to a gene: 2. There are 14 residues in the CDR3. In the source study's methods: Filtering was not the same, since immunoSEQ gave junction-only sequences without quality scores. Only in-frame clones appear in the TCRdb table, and some are missing; sequencing was by immunoSEQ multiplex PCR. The V and J calls and clone size come from that table; D and trimming were worked out from the DNA. This sample carries hundreds of thousands of clones, more than 70% of them seen once, and the ten largest clones take 1.8%.

This TCR was sampled from a woman aged 25 to 39 in good health. Sequenced: memory CD4+ T cells sorted from blood. Subset specified: CD45RA-negative fraction. The J gene is TRBJ2-1, the V gene TRBV28; 9 bases are a match to TRBD2. The CDR3 loop reads CASSIAGVYNEQFF. The CDR3 DNA follows: TGTGCCAGCAGTATAGCGGGAGTCTACAATGAGCAGTTCTTC.